This T cell receptor beta chain was found in a study of CD8 T cells in ankylosing spondylitis. The study, taken as a whole, reports: Previously reported in reactive arthritis synovial fluid and blood were some of the motif variants. A TCR beta motif made of fewer than ten highly homologous variants seemed typical of ankylosing spondylitis blood.

In germline, CDR1 is SQVTM, CDR2 ANQGSEA. The CDR3 consists of 16 residues. With V trimmed by 7 bases and J by 1 base, 6 bases remained unmatched. The sample holds a few counts of this clonotype. The antigen is unknown. Molecular-barcoded quantitative 5'-RACE produced these TCR beta libraries. TCRdb processed the 5' RACE reads anew with MiXCR; each CDR3 protein has one entry. The repertoire has approximately 440,000 distinct CDR3 sequences, 15% to 20% of them found once; the top ten carry around 0.92%. The source material was blood, either unsorted or a sorted T cell fraction (not recorded which). The TCR sequence derives from a male donor with ankylosing spondylitis. The rearrangement uses TRBV29-1 and TRBJ2-5, with TRBD2 matching over 16 bases. CDR3 sequence (DNA): TGCAGCGCAGGGACTAGCGGGAGGGCTGTCCAAGAGACCCAGTACTTC. Translating gives CSAGTSGRAVQETQYF.